The rows below give T cell receptor beta chains drawn from one sample of a study of T cells expressing NK-cell markers. TCRdb derives one entry per CDR3 protein from the 5' RACE reads, leaving out DNA. The listing records about 260,000 distinct CDR3 sequences. What was sequenced was blood T cells: a sorted CD56 or NKG2C T cell subset, CD4+ or CD8+ T cells, or bulk PBMC T cells (not recorded which). The source of these receptors is a man aged 18 to 29 in good health. CDR3s include the opening cysteine and the closing phenylalanine or tryptophan.

len | j_gene | v_gene | CDR3aa
15 | TRBJ2-1 | TRBV7-2 | CASSLPRQLGSEQFF
16 | TRBJ2-2 | TRBV7-3 | CASSSHRDRGTGELFF
17 | TRBJ2-1 | TRBV20-1 | CSARDSRAGGPNNEQFF
17 | TRBJ2-5 | TRBV21-1 | CASSKGLAGSTQETQYF
16 | TRBJ2-5 | TRBV5-1 | CASSLGSSDSQETQYF
20 | TRBJ2-2 | TRBV12-3/TRBV12-4 | CASSLDWLTILATNTGELFF
13 | TRBJ2-5 | TRBV24-1 | CATSDPQQETQYF
13 | TRBJ2-5 | TRBV29-1 | CSVLIGGQETQYF
16 | TRBJ2-3 | TRBV20-1 | CSASRPGSGTTDTQYF
13 | TRBJ2-1 | TRBV5-6 | CASSLAPGGEQFF
18 | TRBJ2-5 | TRBV4-2 | CASSPLVLVSGREETQYF
16 | TRBJ2-1 | TRBV5-6 | CASTTIGGRSYNEQFF
12 | TRBJ2-5 | TRBV7-2 | CASSLPQETQYF
15 | TRBJ2-7 | TRBV7-2 | CASSLLRQGTYEQYF
13 | TRBJ2-3 | TRBV20-1 | CSARDRWLAKQYF
11 | TRBJ1-4 | TRBV20-1 | CSGKKGGKLFF
14 | TRBJ2-1 | TRBV20-1 | CSARQGGPYNEQFF
15 | TRBJ1-4 | TRBV7-2 | CASSWDQGLNEKLFF
18 | TRBJ2-2 | TRBV7-2 | CASSLIGSGLGSAGELFF
12 | TRBJ1-1 | TRBV29-1 | CSVQPRRTEAFF
15 | TRBJ1-6 | TRBV20-1 | CSARDPGRGNSPLHF
16 | TRBJ2-1 | TRBV7-2 | CASSPGLAATYNEQFF
18 | TRBJ2-1 | TRBV7-6 | CASSLGLAGGSSYNEQFF
14 | TRBJ1-1 | TRBV30 | CAWRRSRDFTEAFF
17 | TRBJ2-5 | TRBV10-3 | CAISESGGLGGGETQYF
19 | TRBJ2-5 | TRBV12-3/TRBV12-4 | CASRQPRPGLAGGLETQYF
11 | TRBJ2-1 | TRBV6-5 | CASTLGGAQFF
15 | TRBJ2-1 | TRBV18 | CASSPGGKELNEQFF
13 | TRBJ2-3 | TRBV7-3 | CASSLIESNTQYF
17 | TRBJ2-1 | TRBV7-2 | CASSLVSGPVIYNEQFF
16 | TRBJ2-3 | TRBV18 | CASSPLLQGGTDTQYF
14 | TRBJ2-7 | TRBV5-1 | CASRWESGGGEQYF
17 | TRBJ2-7 | TRBV10-3 | CAISEHNRPSGSGEQYF